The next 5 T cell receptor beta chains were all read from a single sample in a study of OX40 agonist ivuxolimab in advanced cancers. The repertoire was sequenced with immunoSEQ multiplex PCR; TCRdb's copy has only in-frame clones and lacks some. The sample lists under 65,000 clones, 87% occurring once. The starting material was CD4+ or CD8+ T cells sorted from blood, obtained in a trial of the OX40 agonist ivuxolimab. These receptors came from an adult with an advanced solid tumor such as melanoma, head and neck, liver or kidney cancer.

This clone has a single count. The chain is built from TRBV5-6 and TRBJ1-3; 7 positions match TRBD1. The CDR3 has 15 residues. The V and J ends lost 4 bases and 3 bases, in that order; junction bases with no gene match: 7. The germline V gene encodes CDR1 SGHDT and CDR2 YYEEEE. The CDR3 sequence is CASSPDRVIGNTIYF. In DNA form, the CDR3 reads TGTGCCAGCAGCCCCGACAGGGTTATTGGAAACACCATATATTTT.

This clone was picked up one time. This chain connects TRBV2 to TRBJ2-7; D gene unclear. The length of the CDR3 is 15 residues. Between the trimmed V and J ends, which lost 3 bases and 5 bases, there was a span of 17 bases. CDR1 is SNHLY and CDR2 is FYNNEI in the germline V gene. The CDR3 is CASSDLTDYFNEQYF. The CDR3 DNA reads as TGTGCCAGCAGTGATCTGACGGATTATTTCAACGAGCAGTACTTC.

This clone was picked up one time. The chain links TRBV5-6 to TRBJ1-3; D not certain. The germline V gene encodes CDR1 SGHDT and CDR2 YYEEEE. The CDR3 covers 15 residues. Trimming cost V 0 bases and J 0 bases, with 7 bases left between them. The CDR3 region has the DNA TGTGCCAGCAGCTTGGGGCGAACCTCTGGAAACACCATATATTTT. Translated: CASSLGRTSGNTIYF. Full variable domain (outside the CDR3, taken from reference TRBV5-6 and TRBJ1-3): DAGVTQSPTHLIKTRGQQVTLRCSPKSGHDTVSWYQQALGQGPQFIFQYYEEEERQRGNFPDRFSGHQFPNYSSELNVNALLLGDSALYLCASSLGRTSGNTIYFGEGSWLTVV.

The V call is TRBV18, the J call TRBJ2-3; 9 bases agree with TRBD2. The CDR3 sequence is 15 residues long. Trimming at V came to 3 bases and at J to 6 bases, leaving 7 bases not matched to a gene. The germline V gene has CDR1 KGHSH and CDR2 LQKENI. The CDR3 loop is CASSPGASGADTQYF. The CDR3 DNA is TGTGCCAGCTCACCTGGGGCTAGCGGGGCGGATACGCAGTATTTT.

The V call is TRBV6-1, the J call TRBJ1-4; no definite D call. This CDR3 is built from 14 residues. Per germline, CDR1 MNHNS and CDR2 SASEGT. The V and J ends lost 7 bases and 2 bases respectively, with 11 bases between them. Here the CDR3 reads CASMEVGTNEKLFF. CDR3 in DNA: TGTGCCAGCATGGAGGTTGGGACTAATGAAAAACTGTTTTTT.